This entry features one TCR beta chain sequence. Germline loops: CDR1 ENHRY, CDR2 SYGVKD. The V end lost 1 base, the J end lost 0 bases, and 7 bases lay between the germline ends. This CDR3 comprises 15 residues. This sample stems from a study of cytotoxic CD8 clonotypes in ibrutinib-treated CLL. The table came from immunoSEQ multiplex PCR; TCRdb's copy has only in-frame clones and leaves some out. The sample consists of more than 150,000 clones, 72% of them appearing once. This sample comprised PBMCs, obtained after 24 months of ibrutinib treatment. The origin of this receptor is a human donor with chronic lymphocytic leukemia. The J gene is TRBJ1-5, the V gene TRBV10-3; D may be TRBD1 (6 bases). The CDR3 sequence is CAISELTGSNQPQHF. The DNA for the CDR3 is TGTGCCATCAGTGAGTTGACAGGTAGCAATCAGCCCCAGCATTTT.